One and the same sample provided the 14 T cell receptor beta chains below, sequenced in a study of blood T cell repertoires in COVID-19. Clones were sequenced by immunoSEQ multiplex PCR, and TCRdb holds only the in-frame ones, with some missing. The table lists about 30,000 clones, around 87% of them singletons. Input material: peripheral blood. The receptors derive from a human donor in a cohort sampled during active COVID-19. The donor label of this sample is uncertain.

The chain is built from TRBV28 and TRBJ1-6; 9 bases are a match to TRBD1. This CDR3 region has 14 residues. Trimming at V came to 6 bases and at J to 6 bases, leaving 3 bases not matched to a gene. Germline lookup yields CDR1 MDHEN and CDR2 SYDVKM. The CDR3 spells CASSSGQGNSPLHF. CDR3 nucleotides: TGTGCCAGCAGCTCGGGACAGGGTAATTCACCCCTCCACTTT.

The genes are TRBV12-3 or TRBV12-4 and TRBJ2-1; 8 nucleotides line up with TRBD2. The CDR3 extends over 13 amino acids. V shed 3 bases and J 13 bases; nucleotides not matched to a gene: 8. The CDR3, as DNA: TGTGCCAGCAGTTTGGAACCGGGACTAGAACAGTTCTTC. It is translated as CASSLEPGLEQFF.

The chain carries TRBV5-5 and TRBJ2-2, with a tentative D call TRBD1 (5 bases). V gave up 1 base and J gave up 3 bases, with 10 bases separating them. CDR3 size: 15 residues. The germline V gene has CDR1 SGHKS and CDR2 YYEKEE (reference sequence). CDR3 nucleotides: TGTGCCAGCAGCTTGCAGGGCAGCCACACCGGGGAGCTGTTTTTT. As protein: CASSLQGSHTGELFF.

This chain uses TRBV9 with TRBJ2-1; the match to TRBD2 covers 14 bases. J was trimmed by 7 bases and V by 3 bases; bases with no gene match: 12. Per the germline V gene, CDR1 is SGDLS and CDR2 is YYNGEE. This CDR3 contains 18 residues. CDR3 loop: CASSGGTSGRIEVNEQFF. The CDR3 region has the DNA TGTGCCAGCAGCGGAGGGACTAGCGGGAGAATTGAGGTAAATGAGCAGTTCTTC.

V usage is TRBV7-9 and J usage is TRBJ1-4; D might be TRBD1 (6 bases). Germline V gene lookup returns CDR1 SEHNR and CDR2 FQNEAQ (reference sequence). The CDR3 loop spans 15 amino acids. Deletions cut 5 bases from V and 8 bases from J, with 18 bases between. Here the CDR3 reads CASSPGLQGREKLFF. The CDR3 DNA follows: TGTGCCAGCAGCCCGGGCCTGCAGGGGCGGGAAAAACTGTTTTTT. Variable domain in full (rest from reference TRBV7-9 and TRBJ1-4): DTGVSQNPRHKITKRGQNVTFRCDPISEHNRLYWYRQTLGQGPEFLTYFQNEAQLEKSRLLSDRFSAERPKGSFSTLEIQRTEQGDSAMYLCASSPGLQGREKLFFGSGTQLSVL.

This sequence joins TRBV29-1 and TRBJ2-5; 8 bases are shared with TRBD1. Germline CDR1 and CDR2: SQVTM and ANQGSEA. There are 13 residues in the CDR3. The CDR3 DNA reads TGCAGTTTGATCTGGACAGGGAAAGAGACCCAGTACTTC. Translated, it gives CSLIWTGKETQYF. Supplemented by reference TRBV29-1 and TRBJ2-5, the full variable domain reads SAVISQKPSRDICQRGTSLTIQCQVDSQVTMMFWYRQQPGQSLTLIATANQGSEATYESGFVIDKFPISRPNLTFSTLTVSNMSPEDSSIYLCSLIWTGKETQYFGPGTRLLVL.

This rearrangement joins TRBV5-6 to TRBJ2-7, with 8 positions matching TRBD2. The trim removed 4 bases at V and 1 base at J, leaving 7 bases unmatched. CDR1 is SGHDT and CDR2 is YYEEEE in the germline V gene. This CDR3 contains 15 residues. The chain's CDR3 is CASSPPGLGSYEQYF. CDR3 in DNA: TGTGCCAGCAGCCCCCCGGGACTAGGGTCCTACGAGCAGTACTTC.

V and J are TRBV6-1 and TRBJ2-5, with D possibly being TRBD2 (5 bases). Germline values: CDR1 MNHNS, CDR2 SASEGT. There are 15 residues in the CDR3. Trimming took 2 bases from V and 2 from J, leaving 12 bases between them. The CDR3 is CASSEPTRRQETQYF. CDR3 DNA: TGTGCCAGCAGTGAACCTACTAGAAGGCAAGAGACCCAGTACTTC.

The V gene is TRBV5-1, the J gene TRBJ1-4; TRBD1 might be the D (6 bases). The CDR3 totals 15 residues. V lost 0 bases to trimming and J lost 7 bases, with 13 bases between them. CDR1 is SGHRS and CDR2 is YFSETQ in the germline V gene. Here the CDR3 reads CASSLVGGAAEKLFF. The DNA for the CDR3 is TGCGCCAGCAGCTTGGTCGGGGGGGCGGCTGAAAAACTGTTTTTT. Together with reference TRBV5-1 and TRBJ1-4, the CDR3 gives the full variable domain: KAGVTQTPRYLIKTRGQQVTLSCSPISGHRSVSWYQQTPGQGLQFLFEYFSETQRNKGNFPGRFSGRQFSNSRSEMNVSTLELGDSALYLCASSLVGGAAEKLFFGSGTQLSVL.

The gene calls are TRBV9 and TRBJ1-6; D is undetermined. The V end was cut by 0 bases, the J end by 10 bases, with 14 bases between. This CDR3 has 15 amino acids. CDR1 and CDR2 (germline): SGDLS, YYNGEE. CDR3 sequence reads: CASSVGAVSRSPLHF. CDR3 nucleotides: TGTGCCAGCAGCGTAGGGGCAGTCTCCCGCTCACCCCTCCACTTT.

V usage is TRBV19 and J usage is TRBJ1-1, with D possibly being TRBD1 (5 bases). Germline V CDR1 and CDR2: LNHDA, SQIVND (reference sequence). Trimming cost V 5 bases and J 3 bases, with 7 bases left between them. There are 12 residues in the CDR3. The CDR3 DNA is TGTGCCAGTAGTCGACAGTACACTGAAGCTTTCTTT. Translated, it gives CASSRQYTEAFF.

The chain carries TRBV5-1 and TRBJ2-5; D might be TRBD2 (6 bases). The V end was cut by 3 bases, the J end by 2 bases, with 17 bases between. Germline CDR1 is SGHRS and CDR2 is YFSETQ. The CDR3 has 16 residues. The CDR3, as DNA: TGCGCCAGCAGCTGGGGGAACGTTGCGGGGCAAGAGACCCAGTACTTC. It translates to CASSWGNVAGQETQYF.

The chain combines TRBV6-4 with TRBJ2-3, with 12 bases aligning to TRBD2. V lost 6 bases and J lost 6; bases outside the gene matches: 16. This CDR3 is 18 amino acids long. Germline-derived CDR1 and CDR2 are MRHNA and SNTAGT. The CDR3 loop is CASSPTLELAGGLDTQYF. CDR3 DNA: TGTGCCAGCAGCCCGACGCTCGAACTAGCGGGAGGTTTGGATACGCAGTATTTT.

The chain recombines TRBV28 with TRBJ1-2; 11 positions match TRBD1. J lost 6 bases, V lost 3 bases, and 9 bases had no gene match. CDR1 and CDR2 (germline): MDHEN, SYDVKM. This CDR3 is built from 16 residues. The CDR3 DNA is TGTGCCAGCAGTTTCCTGGGGGGACAGGGGGAAGATGGCTACACCTTC. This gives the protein CASSFLGGQGEDGYTF.